This entry describes one T cell receptor beta chain. Its antigen is currently unknown. This sample is drawn from a study of cytomegalovirus exposure and HLA in healthy donors. Study-level points and caveats: The authors enumerated around 150 TCR beta chains as linked to cytomegalovirus.

The V end lost 1 base, the J end lost 0 bases, and 10 bases lay between the germline ends. The CDR3 runs 15 residues. CDR1 is SEHNR, CDR2 FQNEAQ, per germline (reference sequence). Method: immunoSEQ multiplex PCR; TCRdb's copy keeps in-frame clones and lacks some. In the table there are roughly 250,000 clones, 86% of which are singletons. The sample consisted of PBMCs. This clonotype was obtained from a woman aged 30 to 39 in good health and CMV-seropositive. The chain couples TRBV7-9 to TRBJ2-7; TRBD2 is a possible D gene (6 bases). The DNA for the CDR3 is TGTGCCAGCAGCTTAGGTAGCGGCCCCTCCTACGAGCAGTACTTC. Protein: CASSLGSGPSYEQYF. The whole variable domain, filled in from reference TRBV7-9 and TRBJ2-7, reads DTGVSQNPRHKITKRGQNVTFRCDPISEHNRLYWYRQTLGQGPEFLTYFQNEAQLEKSRLLSDRFSAERPKGSFSTLEIQRTEQGDSAMYLCASSLGSGPSYEQYFGPGTRLTVT.